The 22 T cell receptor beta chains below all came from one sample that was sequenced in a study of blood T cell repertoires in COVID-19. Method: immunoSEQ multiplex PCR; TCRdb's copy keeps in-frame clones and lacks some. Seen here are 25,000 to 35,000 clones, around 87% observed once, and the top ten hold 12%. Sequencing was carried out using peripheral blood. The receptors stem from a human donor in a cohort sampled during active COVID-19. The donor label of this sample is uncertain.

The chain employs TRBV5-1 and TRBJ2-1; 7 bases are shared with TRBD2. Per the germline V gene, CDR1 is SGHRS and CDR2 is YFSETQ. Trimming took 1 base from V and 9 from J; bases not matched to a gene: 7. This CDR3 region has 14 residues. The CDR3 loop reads CASSLWGGRGEQFF. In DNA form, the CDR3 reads TGCGCCAGCAGCTTGTGGGGCGGGAGAGGTGAGCAGTTCTTC.

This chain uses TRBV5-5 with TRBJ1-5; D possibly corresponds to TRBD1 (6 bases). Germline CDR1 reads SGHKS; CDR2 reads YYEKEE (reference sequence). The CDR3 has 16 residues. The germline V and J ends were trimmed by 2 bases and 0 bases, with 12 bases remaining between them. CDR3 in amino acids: CASSLQGFYSNQPQHF. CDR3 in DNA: TGTGCCAGCAGCTTACAGGGTTTCTATAGCAATCAGCCCCAGCATTTT.

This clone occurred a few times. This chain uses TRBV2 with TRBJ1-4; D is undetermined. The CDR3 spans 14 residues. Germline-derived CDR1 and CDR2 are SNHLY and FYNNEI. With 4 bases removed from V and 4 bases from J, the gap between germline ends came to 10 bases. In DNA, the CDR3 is TGTGCCAGCAGTGTCAACAGATTTAATGAAAAACTGTTTTTT. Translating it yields CASSVNRFNEKLFF.

CDR3 coding DNA: TGTGCCAGCAGTTTGCCCAGGGGACCCGGAAACACCATATATTTT. Protein: CASSLPRGPGNTIYF. This rearrangement joins TRBV28 to TRBJ1-3; TRBD1 might be the D (6 bases). Germline values: CDR1 MDHEN, CDR2 SYDVKM. This CDR3 spans 15 amino acids. Trimming removed 3 bases at V and 4 bases at J, with 13 bases between.

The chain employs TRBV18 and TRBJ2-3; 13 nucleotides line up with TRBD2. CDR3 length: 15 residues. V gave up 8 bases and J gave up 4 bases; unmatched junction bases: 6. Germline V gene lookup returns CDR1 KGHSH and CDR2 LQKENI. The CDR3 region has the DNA TGTGCCAGCCACAGGACTAGCGGGAGTGCAGATACGCAGTATTTT. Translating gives CASHRTSGSADTQYF.

CDR3 region: CASSLVEFQETQYF. CDR3 in DNA: TGTGCCAGCAGCTTAGTAGAGTTCCAAGAGACCCAGTACTTC. The chain employs TRBV11-1 and TRBJ2-5; no reliable D call. CDR3 size: 14 residues. Germline values: CDR1 SGHAT, CDR2 FQDESV (reference sequence). Between the trimmed V and J ends, which lost 1 base and 1 base, there was a span of 7 bases.

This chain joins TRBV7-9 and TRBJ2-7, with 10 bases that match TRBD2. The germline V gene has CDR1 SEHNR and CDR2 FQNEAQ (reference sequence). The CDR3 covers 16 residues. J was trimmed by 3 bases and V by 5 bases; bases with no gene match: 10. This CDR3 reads CASSKNLAGVGYEQYF. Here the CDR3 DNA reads TGTGCCAGCAGCAAAAACCTAGCGGGAGTGGGCTACGAGCAGTACTTC.

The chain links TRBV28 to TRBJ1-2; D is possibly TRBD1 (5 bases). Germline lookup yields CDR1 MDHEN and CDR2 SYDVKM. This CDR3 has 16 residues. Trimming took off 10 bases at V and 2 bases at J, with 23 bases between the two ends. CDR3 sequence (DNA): TGTGCCATTCACCGCGCAGGGTTAGGGGCAAACTATGGCTACACCTTC. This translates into CAIHRAGLGANYGYTF.

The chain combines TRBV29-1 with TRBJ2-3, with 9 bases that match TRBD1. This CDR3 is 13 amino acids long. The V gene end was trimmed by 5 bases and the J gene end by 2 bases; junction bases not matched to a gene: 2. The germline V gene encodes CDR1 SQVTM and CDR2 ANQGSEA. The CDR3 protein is CSVRQGVTDTQYF. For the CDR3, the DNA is TGCAGCGTTCGACAGGGGGTCACAGATACGCAGTATTTT.

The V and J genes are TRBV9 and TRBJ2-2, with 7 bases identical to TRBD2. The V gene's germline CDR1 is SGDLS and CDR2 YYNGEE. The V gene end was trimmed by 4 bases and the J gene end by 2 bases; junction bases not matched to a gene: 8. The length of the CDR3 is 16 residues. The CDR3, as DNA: TGTGCCAGCAGCACCCAGGGCGGGAGAAACACCGGGGAGCTGTTTTTT. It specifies CASSTQGGRNTGELFF.

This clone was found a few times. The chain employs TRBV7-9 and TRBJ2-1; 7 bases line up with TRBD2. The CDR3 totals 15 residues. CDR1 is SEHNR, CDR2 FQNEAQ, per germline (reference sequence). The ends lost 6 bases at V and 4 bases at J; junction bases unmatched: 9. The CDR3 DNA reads TGTGCCAGCAGGAGCCAACAGCGGGGTTACAATGAGCAGTTCTTC. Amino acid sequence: CASRSQQRGYNEQFF.

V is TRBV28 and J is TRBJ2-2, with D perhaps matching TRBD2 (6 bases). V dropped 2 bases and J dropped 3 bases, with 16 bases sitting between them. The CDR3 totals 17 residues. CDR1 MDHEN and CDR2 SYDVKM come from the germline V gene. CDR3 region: CASSLPSGRLDTGELFF. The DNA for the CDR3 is TGTGCCAGCAGTTTACCTTCAGGGAGGTTGGACACCGGGGAGCTGTTTTTT.

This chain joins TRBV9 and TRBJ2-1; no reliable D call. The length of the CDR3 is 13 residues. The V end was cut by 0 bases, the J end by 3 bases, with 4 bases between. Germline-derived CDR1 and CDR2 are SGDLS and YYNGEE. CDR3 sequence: CASSVADYNEQFF. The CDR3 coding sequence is TGTGCCAGCAGCGTAGCAGACTACAATGAGCAGTTCTTC.

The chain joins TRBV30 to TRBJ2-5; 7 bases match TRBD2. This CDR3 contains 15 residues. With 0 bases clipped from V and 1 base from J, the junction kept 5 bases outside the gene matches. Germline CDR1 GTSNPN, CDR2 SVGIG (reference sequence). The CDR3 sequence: CAWSVGGTIQETQYF. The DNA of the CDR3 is TGTGCCTGGAGTGTGGGAGGGACGATCCAAGAGACCCAGTACTTC.

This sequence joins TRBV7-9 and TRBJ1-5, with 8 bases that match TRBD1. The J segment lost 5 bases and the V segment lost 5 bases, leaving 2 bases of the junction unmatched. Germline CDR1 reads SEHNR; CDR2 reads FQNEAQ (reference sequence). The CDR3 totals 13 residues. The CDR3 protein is CASSDRGDQPQHF. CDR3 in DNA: TGTGCCAGCAGCGACAGGGGAGATCAGCCCCAGCATTTT.

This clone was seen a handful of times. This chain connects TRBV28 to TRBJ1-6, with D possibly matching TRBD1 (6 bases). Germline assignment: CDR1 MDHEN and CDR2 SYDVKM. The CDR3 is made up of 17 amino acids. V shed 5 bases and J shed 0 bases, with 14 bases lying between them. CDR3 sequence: CASSRTTGSSYNSPLHF. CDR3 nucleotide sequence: TGTGCCAGCAGTCGCACCACAGGGAGCTCCTATAATTCACCCCTCCACTTT. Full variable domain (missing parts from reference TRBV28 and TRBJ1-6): DVKVTQSSRYLVKRTGEKVFLECVQDMDHENMFWYRQDPGLGLRLIYFSYDVKMKEKGDIPEGYSVSREKKERFSLILESASTNQTSMYLCASSRTTGSSYNSPLHFGNGTRLTVT.

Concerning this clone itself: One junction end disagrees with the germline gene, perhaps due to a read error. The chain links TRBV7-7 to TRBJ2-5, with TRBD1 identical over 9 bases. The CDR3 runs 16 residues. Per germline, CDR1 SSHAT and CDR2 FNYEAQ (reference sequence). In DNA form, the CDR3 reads TGTGCTAGCAGCCCCGGGACAGGGTGGGGACAAGAGACCCAGTACTTC. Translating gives CASSPGTGWGQETQYF.

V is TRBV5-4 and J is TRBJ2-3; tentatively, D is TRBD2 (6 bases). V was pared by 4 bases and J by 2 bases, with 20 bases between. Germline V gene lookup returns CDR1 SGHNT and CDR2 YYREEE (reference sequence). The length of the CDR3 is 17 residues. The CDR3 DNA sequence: TGTGCCAGCAGCCCGACGGGGGAGCGGGTTCCCACAGATACGCAGTATTTT. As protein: CASSPTGERVPTDTQYF.

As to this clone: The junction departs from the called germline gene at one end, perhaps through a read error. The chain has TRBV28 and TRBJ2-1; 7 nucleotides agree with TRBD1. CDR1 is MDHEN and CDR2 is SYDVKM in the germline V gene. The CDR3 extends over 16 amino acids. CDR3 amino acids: CASSSVDRAVHNKQFF. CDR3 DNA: TGTGCCAGCAGCTCGGTCGACAGGGCGGTACACAATAAGCAGTTCTTC.

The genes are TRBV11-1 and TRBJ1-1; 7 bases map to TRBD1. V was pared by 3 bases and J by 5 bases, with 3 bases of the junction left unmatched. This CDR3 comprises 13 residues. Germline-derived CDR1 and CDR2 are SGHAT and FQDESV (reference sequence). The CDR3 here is CASSFQGETEAFF. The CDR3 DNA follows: TGTGCCAGCAGCTTCCAGGGGGAGACTGAAGCTTTCTTT.

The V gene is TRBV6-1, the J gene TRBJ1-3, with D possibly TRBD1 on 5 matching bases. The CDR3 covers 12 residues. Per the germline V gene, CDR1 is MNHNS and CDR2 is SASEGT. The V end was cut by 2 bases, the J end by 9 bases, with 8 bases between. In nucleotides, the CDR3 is TGTGCCAGCAGTGAAAGGGGTTCCACCATATATTTT. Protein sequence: CASSERGSTIYF.

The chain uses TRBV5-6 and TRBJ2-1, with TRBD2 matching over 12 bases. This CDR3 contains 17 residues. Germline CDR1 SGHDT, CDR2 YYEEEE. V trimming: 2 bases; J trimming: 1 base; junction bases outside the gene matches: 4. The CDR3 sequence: CASSLLAGGISYNEQFF. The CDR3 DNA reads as TGTGCCAGCAGCTTACTAGCGGGAGGTATTTCCTACAATGAGCAGTTCTTC.